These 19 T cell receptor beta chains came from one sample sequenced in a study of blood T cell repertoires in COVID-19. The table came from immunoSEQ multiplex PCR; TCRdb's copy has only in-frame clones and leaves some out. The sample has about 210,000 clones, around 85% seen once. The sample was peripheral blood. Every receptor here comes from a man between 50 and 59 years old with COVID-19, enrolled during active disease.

DNA of the CDR3: TGTGCCAGCACCCCTACGGGGAGAGCCACAGATACGCAGTATTTT. It yields the protein CASTPTGRATDTQYF. V gene TRBV27 combines with J gene TRBJ2-3; tentative D call: TRBD2 (5 bases). The CDR3 totals 15 residues. Germline V gene lookup returns CDR1 MNHEY and CDR2 SMNVEV (reference sequence). V dropped 7 bases and J dropped 2 bases, with 16 bases sitting between them.

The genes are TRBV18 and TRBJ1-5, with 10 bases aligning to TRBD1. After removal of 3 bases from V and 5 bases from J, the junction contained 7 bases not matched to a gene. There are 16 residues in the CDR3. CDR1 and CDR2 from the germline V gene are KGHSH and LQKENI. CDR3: CASSPLGGQGDQPQHF. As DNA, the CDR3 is TGTGCCAGCTCACCCCTCGGAGGACAGGGGGATCAGCCCCAGCATTTT. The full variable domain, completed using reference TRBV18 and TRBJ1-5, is NAGVMQNPRHLVRRRGQEARLRCSPMKGHSHVYWYRQLPEEGLKFMVYLQKENIIDESGMPKERFSAEFPKEGPSILRIQQVVRGDSAAYFCASSPLGGQGDQPQHFGDGTRLSIL.

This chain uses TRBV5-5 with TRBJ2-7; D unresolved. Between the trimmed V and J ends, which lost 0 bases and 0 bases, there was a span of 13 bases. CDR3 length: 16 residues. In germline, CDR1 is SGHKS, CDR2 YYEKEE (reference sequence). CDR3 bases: TGTGCCAGCAGCTTGGGCCCGATCCCCAGCTCCTACGAGCAGTACTTC. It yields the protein CASSLGPIPSSYEQYF.

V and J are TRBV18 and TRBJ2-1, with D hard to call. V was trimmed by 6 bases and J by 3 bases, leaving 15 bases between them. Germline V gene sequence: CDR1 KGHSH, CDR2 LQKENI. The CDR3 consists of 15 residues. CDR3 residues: CASSRQREVYNEQFF. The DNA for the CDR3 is TGTGCCAGCTCGCGCCAGCGCGAGGTCTACAATGAGCAGTTCTTC.

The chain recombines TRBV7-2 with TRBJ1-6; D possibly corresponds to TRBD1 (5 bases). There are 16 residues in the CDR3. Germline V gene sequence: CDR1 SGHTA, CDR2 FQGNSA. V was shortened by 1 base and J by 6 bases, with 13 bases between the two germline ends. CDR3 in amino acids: CASSLEGTHFNSPLHF. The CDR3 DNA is TGTGCCAGCAGCTTAGAGGGGACTCACTTTAATTCACCCCTCCACTTT.

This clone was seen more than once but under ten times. CDR3 nucleotides: TGTGCCAGCAGCGTGGGACTAGCCCCCGTCACGCAGTATTTT. The encoded protein is CASSVGLAPVTQYF. This chain connects TRBV7-2 to TRBJ2-3, with 9 bases identical to TRBD2. V trimming: 5 bases; J trimming: 9 bases; junction bases outside the gene matches: 9. The CDR3 runs to 14 residues. Germline V gene sequence: CDR1 SGHTA, CDR2 FQGNSA.

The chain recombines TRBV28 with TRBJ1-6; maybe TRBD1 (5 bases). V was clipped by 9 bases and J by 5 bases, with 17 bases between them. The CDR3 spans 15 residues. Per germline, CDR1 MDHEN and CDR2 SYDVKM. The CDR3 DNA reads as TGTGCCAGTAAGGACCCGACAGTGGATAATTCACCCCTCCACTTT. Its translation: CASKDPTVDNSPLHF.

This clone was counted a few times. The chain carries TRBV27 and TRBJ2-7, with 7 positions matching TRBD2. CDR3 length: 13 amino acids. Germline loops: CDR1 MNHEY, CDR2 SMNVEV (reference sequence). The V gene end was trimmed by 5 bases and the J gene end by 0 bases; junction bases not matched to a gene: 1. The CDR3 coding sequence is TGTGCCAGCAGTACTAGCGACTCCTACGAGCAGTACTTC. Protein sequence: CASSTSDSYEQYF.

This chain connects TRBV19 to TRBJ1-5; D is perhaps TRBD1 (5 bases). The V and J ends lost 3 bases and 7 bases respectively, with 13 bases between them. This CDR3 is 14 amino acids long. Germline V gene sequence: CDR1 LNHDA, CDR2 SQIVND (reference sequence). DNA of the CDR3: TGTGCCAGTAGTATCTCATCTAGGGGCCAGCCCCAGCATTTT. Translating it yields CASSISSRGQPQHF.

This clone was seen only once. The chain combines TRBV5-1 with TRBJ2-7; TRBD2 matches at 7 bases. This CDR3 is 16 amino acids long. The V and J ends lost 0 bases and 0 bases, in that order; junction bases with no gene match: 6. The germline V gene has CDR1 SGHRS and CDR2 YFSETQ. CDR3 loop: CASSLELGGSSYEQYF. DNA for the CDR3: TGCGCCAGCAGCTTGGAACTCGGGGGGAGCTCCTACGAGCAGTACTTC.

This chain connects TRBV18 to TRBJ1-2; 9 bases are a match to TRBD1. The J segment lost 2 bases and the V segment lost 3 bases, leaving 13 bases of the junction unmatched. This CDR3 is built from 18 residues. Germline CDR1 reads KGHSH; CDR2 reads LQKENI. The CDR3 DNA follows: TGTGCCAGCTCACCCGGGACAGGGTTGAGTGTTAGGAACTATGGCTACACCTTC. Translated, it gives CASSPGTGLSVRNYGYTF.

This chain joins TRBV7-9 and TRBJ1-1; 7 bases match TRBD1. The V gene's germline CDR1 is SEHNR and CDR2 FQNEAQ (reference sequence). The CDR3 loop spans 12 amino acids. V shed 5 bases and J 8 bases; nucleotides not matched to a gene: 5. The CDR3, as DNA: TGTGCCAGCAGCCCAGACAGGGTAGAAGCTTTCTTT. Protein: CASSPDRVEAFF.

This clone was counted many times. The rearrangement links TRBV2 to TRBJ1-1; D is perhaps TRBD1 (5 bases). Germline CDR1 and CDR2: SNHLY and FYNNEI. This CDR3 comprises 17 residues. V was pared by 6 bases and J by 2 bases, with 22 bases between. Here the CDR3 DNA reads TGTGCCAGCAGCGAGCCGGGGGAAGATACAGATAACACTGAAGCTTTCTTT. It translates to CASSEPGEDTDNTEAFF.

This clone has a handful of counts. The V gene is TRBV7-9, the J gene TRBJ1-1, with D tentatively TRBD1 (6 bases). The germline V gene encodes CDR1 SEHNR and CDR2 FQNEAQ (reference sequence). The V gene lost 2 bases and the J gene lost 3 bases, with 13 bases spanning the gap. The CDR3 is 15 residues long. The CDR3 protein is CASSLLGAGDTEAFF. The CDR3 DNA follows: TGTGCCAGCAGCTTACTCGGGGCAGGGGACACTGAAGCTTTCTTT.

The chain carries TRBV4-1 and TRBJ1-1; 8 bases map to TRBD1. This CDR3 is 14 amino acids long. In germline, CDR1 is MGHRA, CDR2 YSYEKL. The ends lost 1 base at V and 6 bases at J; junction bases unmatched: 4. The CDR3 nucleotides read TGCGCCAGCAGCCAAGGACAGGGGTCGGCTGAAGCTTTCTTT. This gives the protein CASSQGQGSAEAFF.

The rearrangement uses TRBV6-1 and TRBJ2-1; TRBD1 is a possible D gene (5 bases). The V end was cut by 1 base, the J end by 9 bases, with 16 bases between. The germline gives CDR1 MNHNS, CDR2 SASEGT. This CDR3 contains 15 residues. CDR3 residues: CASSEEGLASGEQFF. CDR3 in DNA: TGTGCCAGCAGTGAAGAGGGGTTAGCATCTGGTGAGCAGTTCTTC.

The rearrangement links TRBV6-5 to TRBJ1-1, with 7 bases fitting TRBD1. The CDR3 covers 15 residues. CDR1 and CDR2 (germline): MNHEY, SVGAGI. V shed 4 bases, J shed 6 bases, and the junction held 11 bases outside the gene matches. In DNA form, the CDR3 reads TGTGCCAGCAGTTTACAGGGGCAGGGCCCGGCTGAAGCTTTCTTT. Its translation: CASSLQGQGPAEAFF.

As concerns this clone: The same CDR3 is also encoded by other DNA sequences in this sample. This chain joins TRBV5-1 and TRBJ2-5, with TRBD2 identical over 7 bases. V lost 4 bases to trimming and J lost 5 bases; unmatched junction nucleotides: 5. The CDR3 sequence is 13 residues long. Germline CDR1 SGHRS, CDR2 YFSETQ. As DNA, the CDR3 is TGCGCCAGCAGCCTGACCGGGGGGGAGACCCAGTACTTC. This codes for CASSLTGGETQYF.

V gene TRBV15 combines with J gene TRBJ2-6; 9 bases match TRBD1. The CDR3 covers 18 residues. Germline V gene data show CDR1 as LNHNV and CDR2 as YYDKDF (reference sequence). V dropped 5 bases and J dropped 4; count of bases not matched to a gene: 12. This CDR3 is CATSGRGQGLPGANVLTF. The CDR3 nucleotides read TGTGCCACCAGCGGTCGGGGACAGGGCCTTCCAGGGGCCAACGTCCTGACTTTC.